This record concerns one T cell receptor beta chain sequence. Its antigen is not known. This specimen belongs to a study of identical twins. General observations from the study: It was out-of-frame TCR alpha sharing in monozygotic twins that models underestimated. Abundant cord blood beta clonotypes carried fewer insertions; memory repertoires showed none.

Trimming removed 6 bases from V and 4 bases from J, with 15 bases in between. The CDR3 runs 14 residues. Germline V CDR1 and CDR2: DFQATT, SNEGSKA (reference sequence). TCRdb re-derived calls from the 5' RACE reads in MiXCR, one entry per CDR3 protein. The data contain 1.5 million to 2 million distinct CDR3 sequences, about 32% of them singletons. The TCR comes from a newborn girl in good health. Sequenced: cord blood. The chain employs TRBV20-1 and TRBJ2-2, with a tentative D call TRBD2 (6 bases). The CDR3, as DNA: TGCAGTGCCCCAGGAGGGGCGAGCACCGGGGAGCTGTTTTTT. This encodes CSAPGGASTGELFF.